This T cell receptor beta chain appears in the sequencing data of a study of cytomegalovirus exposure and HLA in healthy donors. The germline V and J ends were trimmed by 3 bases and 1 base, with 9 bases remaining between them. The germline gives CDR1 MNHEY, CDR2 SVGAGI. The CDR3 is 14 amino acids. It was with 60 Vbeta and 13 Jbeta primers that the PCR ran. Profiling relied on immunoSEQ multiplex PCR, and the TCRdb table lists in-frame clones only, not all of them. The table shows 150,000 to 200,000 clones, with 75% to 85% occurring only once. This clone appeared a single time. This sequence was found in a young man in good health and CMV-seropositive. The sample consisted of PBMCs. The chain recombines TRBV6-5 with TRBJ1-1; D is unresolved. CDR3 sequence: CASSYGEGNTEAFF. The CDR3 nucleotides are TGTGCCAGCAGTTATGGGGAGGGGAACACTGAAGCTTTCTTT.